A selection of T cell receptor beta chains follows, all from one sample in a study of monozygotic twins with inflammatory bowel disease. TCRdb derives one entry per CDR3 protein from the 5' RACE reads, leaving out DNA. This sample's clone table lists over 90,000 distinct CDR3 sequences. Source material: blood. These receptors were taken from a human donor with ulcerative colitis or Crohn's disease, or a healthy co-twin of an affected twin (not recorded which). The CDR3 runs from the conserved cysteine through the conserved F or W. Size tells how often a clone was seen (once, few, many) or the class of an expanded clone, and some rows leave it out.

16 TRBJ2-7 NA TRBV10-2 CASSEGLAGGSYEQYF
16 TRBJ2-1 NA TRBV7-9 CASSDRDRGAYNEQFF
13 TRBJ1-1 NA TRBV19 CASSPRQGAEAFF
12 TRBJ2-3 NA TRBV7-3 CASSARTDTQYF
17 TRBJ1-5 NA TRBV21-1 CASSNRGPVRGNQPQHF
12 TRBJ1-1 NA TRBV29-1 CSGWTAPTEAFF
16 TRBJ2-7 NA TRBV6-1 CASSEFLATLHYEQYF
15 TRBJ2-1 NA TRBV12-3/TRBV12-4 CASSFSGQGYNEQFF
15 TRBJ1-2 NA TRBV12-3/TRBV12-4 CASSSRTRSDSGYTF
11 TRBJ1-5 NA TRBV28 CASSPRGIQHF
13 TRBJ2-5 NA TRBV5-1 CASSLPGMETQYF
15 TRBJ2-1 NA TRBV7-9 CASRTTGGRSNEQFF
15 TRBJ2-2 NA TRBV18 CASSPPRRTTGELFF
13 TRBJ1-2 NA TRBV29-1 CSAWTLFNYGYTF
16 TRBJ2-1 NA TRBV5-1 CASSLDWTGGGNEQFF
15 TRBJ2-3 NA TRBV15 CATRATGTGTDTQYF
15 TRBJ2-3 NA TRBV5-1 CACRQTSGSIATQYF
13 TRBJ2-5 NA TRBV5-1 CASSFRTGETQYF
13 TRBJ2-7 NA TRBV7-3 CASSLSDQLEQYF
16 TRBJ1-1 NA TRBV6-5 CASSYAIIDRATEAFF
12 TRBJ2-1 NA TRBV20-1 CSATYSGEEQFF
16 TRBJ2-1 NA TRBV5-1 CASSSYSGGAYNEQFF
15 TRBJ1-2 NA TRBV29-1 CSVGGAKRNNYGYTF
14 TRBJ1-6 NA TRBV20-1 CSAKGLLYNSPLHF
12 TRBJ2-4 NA TRBV7-2 CASREAGNIQYF
15 TRBJ1-2 NA TRBV12-3/TRBV12-4 CASRLDRGLDYGYTF
15 TRBJ1-5 NA TRBV20-1 CSASRTGGINQPQHF
15 TRBJ2-7 NA TRBV9 CASSDVAGGFYEQYF
15 TRBJ2-5 NA TRBV18 CASSPGIARGETQYF
14 TRBJ1-1 NA TRBV7-2 CASSPTGLSTEAFF
17 TRBJ2-3 medium-sized TRBV4-3 CASSHESGVGSADTQYF
15 TRBJ1-6 NA TRBV7-2 CASSLGVRGTSPLHF
12 TRBJ1-1 NA TRBV3-1 CASSQDSTEAFF
17 TRBJ2-3 NA TRBV7-8 CASSLAGGTRGADTQYF
13 TRBJ1-3 NA TRBV12-3/TRBV12-4 CASSRDRGNTIYF
16 TRBJ2-6 NA TRBV10-3 CAISDPGSPGANVLTF
16 TRBJ1-5 NA TRBV5-1 CASSLNPGQQNQPQHF
11 TRBJ1-1 NA TRBV30 CAWSVRLEAFF
15 TRBJ1-6 NA TRBV12-3/TRBV12-4 CASSPPGNLASPLHF
16 TRBJ2-2 NA TRBV30 CAWSIDRALDTGELFF
12 TRBJ1-3 NA TRBV7-2 CASSLDGNTIYF
16 TRBJ1-2 NA TRBV7-2 CASSLVSTGGYGGYTF
13 TRBJ1-5 NA TRBV6-6 CASSYGGGQPQHF
15 TRBJ2-2 NA TRBV19 CASSMSRSGTGELFF
16 TRBJ2-5 NA TRBV5-1 CASSLNSQGVMETQYF
15 TRBJ2-1 NA TRBV4-3 CASSQLISLGDEQFF